This T cell receptor beta chain appears in the sequencing data of a study of T cells in Graves' hyperthyroidism and ophthalmopathy. This clonotype was recorded many times. Amplification yielded TCR beta CDR3 regions, with RNA transcripts as the source. HTBI primers were the set used in a first-round RT-PCR of the TCR CDR3. TCRdb reprocessed the multiplex PCR reads via MiXCR and lists one record per CDR3 protein. The sample lists some 580,000 distinct CDR3 sequences; about a sixth were seen once. Sequences were obtained from blood. The source is a woman in her thirties or forties with Graves' ophthalmopathy.

The CDR3 nucleotides read TGTGCCAGCAGCTTACCCAGCGGGGGGTTGTCCGGGGAGCTGTTTTTT. Its protein product is CASSLPSGGLSGELFF. V is TRBV7-2 and J is TRBJ2-2, with 9 bases aligning to TRBD2. Unmatched junction bases numbered 7, after V lost 2 bases and J lost 6 bases. Germline-derived CDR1 and CDR2 are SGHTA and FQGNSA. This CDR3 has 16 residues.